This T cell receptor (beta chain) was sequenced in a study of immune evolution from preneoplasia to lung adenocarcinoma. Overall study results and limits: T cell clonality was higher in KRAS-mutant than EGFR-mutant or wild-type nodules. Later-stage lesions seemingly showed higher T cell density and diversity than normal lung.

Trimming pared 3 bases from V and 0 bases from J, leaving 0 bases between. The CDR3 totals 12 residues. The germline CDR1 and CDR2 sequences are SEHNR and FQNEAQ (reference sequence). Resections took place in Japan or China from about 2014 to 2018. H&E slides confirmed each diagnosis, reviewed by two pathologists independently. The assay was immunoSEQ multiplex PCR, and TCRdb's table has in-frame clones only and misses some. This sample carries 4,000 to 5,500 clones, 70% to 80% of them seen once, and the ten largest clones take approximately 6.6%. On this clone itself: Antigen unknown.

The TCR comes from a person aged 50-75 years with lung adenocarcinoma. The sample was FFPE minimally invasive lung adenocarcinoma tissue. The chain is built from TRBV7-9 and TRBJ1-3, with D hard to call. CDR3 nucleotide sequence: TGTGCCAGCAGCTTCTCTGGAAACACCATATATTTT. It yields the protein CASSFSGNTIYF. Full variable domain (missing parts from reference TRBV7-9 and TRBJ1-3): DTGVSQNPRHKITKRGQNVTFRCDPISEHNRLYWYRQTLGQGPEFLTYFQNEAQLEKSRLLSDRFSAERPKGSFSTLEIQRTEQGDSAMYLCASSFSGNTIYFGEGSWLTVV.